This TCR beta chain was recorded in a study of T cells after yellow fever vaccination. Study conclusions and caveats: Abundant bulk-derived clonotypes could contaminate FACS-sorted repertoires. The secondary response peaked faster, at day 5 versus 15, but was weaker.

From the 5' RACE reads, TCRdb called clonotypes with MiXCR, one entry per CDR3 protein. This table has around 310,000 distinct CDR3 sequences, around 4% appearing once. Concerning this clonotype itself: What it binds is unknown.

There are 15 residues in the CDR3. Germline V gives CDR1 SNHLY, CDR2 FYNNEI. V was clipped by 10 bases and J by 4 bases; unmatched bases: 11. The rearrangement joins TRBV2 to TRBJ2-5; 11 bases are shared with TRBD2. Sequenced material: PBMCs, taken on the day of the yellow fever booster vaccination. The clonotype originates from a man between 18 and 29 years old who received the YFV17D yellow fever vaccine. DNA of the CDR3: TGTGCCACCCACGGGACTAGCGGAAGCCGAGAGACCCAGTACTTC. This encodes CATHGTSGSRETQYF.